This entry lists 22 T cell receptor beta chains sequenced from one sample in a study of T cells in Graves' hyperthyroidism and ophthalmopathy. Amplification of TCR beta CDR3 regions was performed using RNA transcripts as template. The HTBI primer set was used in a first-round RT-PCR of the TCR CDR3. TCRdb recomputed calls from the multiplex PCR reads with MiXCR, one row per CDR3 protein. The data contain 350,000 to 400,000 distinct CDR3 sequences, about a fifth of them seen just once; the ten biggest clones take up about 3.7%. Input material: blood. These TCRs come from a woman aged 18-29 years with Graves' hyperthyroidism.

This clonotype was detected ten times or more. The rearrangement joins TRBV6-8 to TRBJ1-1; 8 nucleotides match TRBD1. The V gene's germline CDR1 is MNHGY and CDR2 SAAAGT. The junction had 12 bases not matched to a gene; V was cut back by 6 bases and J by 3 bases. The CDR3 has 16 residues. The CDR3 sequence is CASSVQGAQRDTEAFF. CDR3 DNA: TGTGCCAGCAGCGTCCAGGGGGCTCAACGGGACACTGAAGCTTTCTTT.

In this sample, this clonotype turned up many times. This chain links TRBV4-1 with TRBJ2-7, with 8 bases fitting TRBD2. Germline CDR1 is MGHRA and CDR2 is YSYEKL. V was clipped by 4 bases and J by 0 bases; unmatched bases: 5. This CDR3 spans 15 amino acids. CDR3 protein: CASSPLAGSSYEQYF. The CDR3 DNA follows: TGCGCCAGCAGCCCTTTAGCGGGGAGCTCCTACGAGCAGTACTTC.

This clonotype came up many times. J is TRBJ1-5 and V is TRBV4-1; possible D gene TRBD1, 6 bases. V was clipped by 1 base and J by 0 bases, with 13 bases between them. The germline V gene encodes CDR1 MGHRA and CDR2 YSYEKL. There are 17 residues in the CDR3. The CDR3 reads CASSQGVGRGSNQPQHF. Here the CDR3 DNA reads TGCGCCAGCAGCCAAGGGGTGGGCAGGGGTAGCAATCAGCCCCAGCATTTT.

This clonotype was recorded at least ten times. Here the CDR3 reads CASSIHRVGNQPQHF. CDR3 bases: TGTGCCAGTAGTATCCACAGGGTTGGCAATCAGCCCCAGCATTTT. The V and J genes are TRBV19 and TRBJ1-5, with D possibly being TRBD1 (6 bases). CDR1 LNHDA and CDR2 SQIVND come from the germline V gene (reference sequence). The CDR3 length is 15 residues. Trimming took 3 bases from V and 2 from J, leaving 11 bases between them.

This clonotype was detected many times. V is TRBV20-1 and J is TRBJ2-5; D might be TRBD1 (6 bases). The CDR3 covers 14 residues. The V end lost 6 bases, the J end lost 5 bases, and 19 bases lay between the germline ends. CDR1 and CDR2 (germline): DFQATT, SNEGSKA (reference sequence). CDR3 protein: CSADATGRVETQYF. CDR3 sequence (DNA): TGCAGTGCCGACGCCACAGGGCGCGTGGAGACCCAGTACTTC.

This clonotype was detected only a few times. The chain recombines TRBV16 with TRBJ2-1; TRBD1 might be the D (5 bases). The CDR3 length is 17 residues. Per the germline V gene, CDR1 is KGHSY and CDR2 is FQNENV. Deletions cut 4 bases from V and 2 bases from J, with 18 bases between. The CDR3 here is CASSLRAGPLTYNEQFF. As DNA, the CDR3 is TGTGCCAGCAGCCTCCGGGCAGGGCCTCTTACCTACAATGAGCAGTTCTTC.

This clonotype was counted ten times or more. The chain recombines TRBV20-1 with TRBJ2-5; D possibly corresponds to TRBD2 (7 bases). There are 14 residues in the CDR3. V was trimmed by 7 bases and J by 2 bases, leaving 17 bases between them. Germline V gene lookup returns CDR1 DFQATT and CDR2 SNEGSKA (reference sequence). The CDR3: CSGGRGGDQETQYF. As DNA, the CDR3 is TGCAGTGGGGGTCGAGGGGGGGATCAAGAGACCCAGTACTTC.

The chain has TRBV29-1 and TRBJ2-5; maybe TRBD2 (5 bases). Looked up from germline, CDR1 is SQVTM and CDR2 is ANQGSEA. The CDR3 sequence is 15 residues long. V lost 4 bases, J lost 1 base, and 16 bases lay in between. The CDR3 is CSVVGSRRSQETQYF. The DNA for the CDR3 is TGCAGCGTTGTTGGAAGTAGGAGGAGCCAAGAGACCCAGTACTTC.

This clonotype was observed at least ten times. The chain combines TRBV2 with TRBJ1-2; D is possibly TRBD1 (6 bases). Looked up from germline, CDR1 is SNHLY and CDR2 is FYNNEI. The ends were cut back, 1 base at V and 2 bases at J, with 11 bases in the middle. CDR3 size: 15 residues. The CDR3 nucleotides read TGTGCCAGCAGTGAAGAGGGCAGGGGAAACTATGGCTACACCTTC. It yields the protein CASSEEGRGNYGYTF.

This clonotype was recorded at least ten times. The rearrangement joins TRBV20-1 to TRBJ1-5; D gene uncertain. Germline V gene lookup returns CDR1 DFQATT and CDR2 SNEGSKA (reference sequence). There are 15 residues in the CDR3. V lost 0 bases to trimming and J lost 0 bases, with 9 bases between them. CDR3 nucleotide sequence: TGCAGTGCTAGAGATTCTCGGGATAGCAATCAGCCCCAGCATTTT. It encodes CSARDSRDSNQPQHF.

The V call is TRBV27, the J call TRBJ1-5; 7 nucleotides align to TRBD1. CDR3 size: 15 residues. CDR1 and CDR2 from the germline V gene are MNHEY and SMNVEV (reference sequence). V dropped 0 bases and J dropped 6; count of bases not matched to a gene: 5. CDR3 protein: CASSLSAGGSQPQHF. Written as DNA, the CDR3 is TGTGCCAGCAGTTTATCGGCAGGGGGAAGTCAGCCCCAGCATTTT.

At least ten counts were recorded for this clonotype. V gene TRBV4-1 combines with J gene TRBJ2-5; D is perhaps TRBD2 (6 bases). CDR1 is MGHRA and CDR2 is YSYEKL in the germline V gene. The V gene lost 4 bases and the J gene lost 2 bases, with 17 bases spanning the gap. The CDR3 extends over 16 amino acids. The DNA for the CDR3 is TGCGCCAGCAGCCTAGAAGACGGGACTGGACAAGAGACCCAGTACTTC. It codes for CASSLEDGTGQETQYF.

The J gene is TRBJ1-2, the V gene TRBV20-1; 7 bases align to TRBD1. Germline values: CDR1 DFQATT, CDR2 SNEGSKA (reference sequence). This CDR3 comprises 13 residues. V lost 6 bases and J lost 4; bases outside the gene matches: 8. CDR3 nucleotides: TGCAGTGCGGGCCGACAGGGCGGCTATGGCTACACCTTC. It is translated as CSAGRQGGYGYTF.

The CDR3 region is CASSLLPQGPYEQYF. The CDR3 DNA sequence: TGTGCCAGCAGTTTACTCCCGCAGGGGCCCTACGAGCAGTACTTC. The gene calls are TRBV27 and TRBJ2-7; tentatively, D is TRBD1 (6 bases). CDR1 is MNHEY and CDR2 is SMNVEV in the germline V gene (reference sequence). Trimming left V 2 bases short and J 2 bases short, with 13 bases between. This CDR3 is built from 15 residues.

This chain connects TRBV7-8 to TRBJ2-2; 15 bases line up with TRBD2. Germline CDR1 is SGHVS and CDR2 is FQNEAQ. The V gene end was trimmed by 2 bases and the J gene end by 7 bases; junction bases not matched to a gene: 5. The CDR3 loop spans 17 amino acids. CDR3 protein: CASSLRTSGGAGGELFF. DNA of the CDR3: TGTGCCAGCAGCTTAAGGACTAGCGGGGGGGCCGGCGGGGAGCTGTTTTTT. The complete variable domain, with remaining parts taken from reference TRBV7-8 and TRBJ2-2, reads GAGVSQSPRYKVAKRGQDVALRCDPISGHVSLFWYQQALGQGPEFLTYFQNEAQLDKSGLPSDRFFAERPEGSVSTLKIQRTQQEDSAVYLCASSLRTSGGAGGELFFGEGSRLTVL.

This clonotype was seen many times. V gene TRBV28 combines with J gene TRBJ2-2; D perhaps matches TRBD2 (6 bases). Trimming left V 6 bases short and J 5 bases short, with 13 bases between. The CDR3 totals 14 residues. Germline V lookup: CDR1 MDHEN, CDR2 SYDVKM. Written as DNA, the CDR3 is TGTGCCAGCAGGCGGGGAAGAGGGACCGGGGAGCTGTTTTTT. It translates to CASRRGRGTGELFF. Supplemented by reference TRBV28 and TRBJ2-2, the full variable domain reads DVKVTQSSRYLVKRTGEKVFLECVQDMDHENMFWYRQDPGLGLRLIYFSYDVKMKEKGDIPEGYSVSREKKERFSLILESASTNQTSMYLCASRRGRGTGELFFGEGSRLTVL.

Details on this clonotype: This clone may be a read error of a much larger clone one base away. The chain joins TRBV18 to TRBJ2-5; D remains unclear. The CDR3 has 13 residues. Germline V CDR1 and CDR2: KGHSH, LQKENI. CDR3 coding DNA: TGTGCCAGCTCACCAGAAGGCCAAGAGACCAAGTACTTC. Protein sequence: CASSPEGQETKYF.

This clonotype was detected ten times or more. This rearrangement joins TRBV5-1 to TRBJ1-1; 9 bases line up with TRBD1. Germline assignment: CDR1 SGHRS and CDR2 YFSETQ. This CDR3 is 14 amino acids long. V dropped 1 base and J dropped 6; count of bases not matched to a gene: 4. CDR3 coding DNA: TGCGCCAGCAGCTTGACAGGGGGCTTAGCTGAAGCTTTCTTT. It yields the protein CASSLTGGLAEAFF.

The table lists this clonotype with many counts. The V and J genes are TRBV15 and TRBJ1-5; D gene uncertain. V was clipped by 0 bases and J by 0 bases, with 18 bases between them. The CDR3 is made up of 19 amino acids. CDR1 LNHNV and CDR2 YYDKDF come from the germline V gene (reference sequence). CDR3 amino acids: CATSRDGFGLVDSNQPQHF. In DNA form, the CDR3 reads TGTGCCACCAGCAGAGATGGGTTCGGTTTGGTAGATAGCAATCAGCCCCAGCATTTT. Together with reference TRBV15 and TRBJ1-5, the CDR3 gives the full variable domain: DAMVIQNPRYQVTQFGKPVTLSCSQTLNHNVMYWYQQKSSQAPKLLFHYYDKDFNNEADTPDNFQSRRPNTSFCFLDIRSPGLGDTAMYLCATSRDGFGLVDSNQPQHFGDGTRLSIL.

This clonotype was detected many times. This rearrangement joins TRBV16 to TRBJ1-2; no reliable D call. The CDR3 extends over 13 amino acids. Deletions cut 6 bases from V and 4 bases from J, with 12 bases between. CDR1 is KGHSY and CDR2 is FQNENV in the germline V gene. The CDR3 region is CASSVEATYGYTF. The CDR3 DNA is TGTGCCAGCAGTGTAGAGGCGACCTATGGCTACACCTTC.

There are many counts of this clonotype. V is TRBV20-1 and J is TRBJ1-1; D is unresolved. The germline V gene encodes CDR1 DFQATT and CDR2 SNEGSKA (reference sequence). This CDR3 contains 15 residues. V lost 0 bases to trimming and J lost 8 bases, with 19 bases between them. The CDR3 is CSAREYRFLKGEAFF. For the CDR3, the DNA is TGCAGTGCTAGAGAATACCGGTTCTTAAAGGGCGAAGCTTTCTTT.

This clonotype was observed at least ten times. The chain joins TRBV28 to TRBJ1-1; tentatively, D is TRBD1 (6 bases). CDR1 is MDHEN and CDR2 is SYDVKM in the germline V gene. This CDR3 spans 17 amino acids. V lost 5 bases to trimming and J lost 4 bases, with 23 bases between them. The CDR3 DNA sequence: TGTGCCAGCAGTCCGGGACACGGGGGGTTTATGAGCACTGAAGCTTTCTTT. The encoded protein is CASSPGHGGFMSTEAFF.